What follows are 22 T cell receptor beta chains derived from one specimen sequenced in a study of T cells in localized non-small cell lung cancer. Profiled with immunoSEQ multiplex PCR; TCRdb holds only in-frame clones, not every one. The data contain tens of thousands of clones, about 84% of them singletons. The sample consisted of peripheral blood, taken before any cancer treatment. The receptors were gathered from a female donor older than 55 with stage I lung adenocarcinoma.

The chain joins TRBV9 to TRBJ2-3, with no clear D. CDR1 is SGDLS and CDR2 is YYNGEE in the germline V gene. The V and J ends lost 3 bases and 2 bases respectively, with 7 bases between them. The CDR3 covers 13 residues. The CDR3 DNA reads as TGTGCCAGCAGCGCTTACTACACAGATACGCAGTATTTT. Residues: CASSAYYTDTQYF.

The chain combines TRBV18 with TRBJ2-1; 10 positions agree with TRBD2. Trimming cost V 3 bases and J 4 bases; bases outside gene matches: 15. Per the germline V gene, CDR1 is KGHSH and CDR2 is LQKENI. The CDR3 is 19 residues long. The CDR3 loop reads CASSPGSLTSGLVYNEQFF. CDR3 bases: TGTGCCAGCTCACCGGGTAGCCTGACTAGCGGGCTAGTTTACAATGAGCAGTTCTTC.

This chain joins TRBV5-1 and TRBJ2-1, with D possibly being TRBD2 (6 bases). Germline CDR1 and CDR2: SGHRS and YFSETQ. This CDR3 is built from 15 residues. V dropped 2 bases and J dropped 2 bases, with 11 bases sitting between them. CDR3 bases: TGCGCCAGCAGCTTAAGGCGGGACCCCTACAATGAGCAGTTCTTC. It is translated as CASSLRRDPYNEQFF.

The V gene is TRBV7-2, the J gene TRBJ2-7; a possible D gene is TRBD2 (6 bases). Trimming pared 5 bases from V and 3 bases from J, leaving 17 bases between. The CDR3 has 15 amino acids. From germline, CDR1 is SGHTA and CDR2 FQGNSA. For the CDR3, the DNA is TGTGCCAGCAGCCCTCGGGAGACACTGAACTACGAGCAGTACTTC. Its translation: CASSPRETLNYEQYF.

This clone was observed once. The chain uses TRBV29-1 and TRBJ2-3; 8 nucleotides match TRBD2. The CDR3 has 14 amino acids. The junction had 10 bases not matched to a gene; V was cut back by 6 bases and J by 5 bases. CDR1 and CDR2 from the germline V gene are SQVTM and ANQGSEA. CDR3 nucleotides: TGCAGCGTACTTCGGGGGGGTGGATTAGATACGCAGTATTTT. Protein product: CSVLRGGGLDTQYF.

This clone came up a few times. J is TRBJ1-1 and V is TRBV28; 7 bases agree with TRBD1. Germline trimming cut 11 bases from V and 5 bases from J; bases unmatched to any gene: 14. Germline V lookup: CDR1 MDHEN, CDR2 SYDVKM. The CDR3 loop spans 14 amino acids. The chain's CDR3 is CAGYKTGSGTEAFF. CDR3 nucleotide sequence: TGTGCCGGATACAAGACAGGGAGCGGGACTGAAGCTTTCTTT.

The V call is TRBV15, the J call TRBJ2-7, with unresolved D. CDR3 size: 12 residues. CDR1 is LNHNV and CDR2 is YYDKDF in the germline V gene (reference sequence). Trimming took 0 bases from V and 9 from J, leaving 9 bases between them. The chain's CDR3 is CATSRDLRVQYF. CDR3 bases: TGTGCCACCAGCAGAGATCTCCGGGTGCAGTACTTC.

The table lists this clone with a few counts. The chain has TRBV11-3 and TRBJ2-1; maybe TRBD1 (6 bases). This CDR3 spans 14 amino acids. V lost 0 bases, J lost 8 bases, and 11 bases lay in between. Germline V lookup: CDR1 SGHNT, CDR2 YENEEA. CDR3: CASSLDLGADEQFF. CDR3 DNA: TGTGCCAGCAGCTTAGATCTGGGGGCGGATGAGCAGTTCTTC.

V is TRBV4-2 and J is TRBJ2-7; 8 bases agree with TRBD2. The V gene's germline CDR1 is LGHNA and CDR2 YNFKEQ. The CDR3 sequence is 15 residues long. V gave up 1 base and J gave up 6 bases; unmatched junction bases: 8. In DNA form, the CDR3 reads TGTGCCAGCAGCCAAGGGGGACTAGAAGGGAGCGAGCAGTACTTC. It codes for CASSQGGLEGSEQYF.

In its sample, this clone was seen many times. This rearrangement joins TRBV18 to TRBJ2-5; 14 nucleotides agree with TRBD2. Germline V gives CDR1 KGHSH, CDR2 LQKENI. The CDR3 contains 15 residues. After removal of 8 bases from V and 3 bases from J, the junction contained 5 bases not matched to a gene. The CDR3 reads CASRTSGGSEETQYF. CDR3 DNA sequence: TGTGCCAGCAGGACTAGCGGGGGGTCGGAAGAGACCCAGTACTTC.

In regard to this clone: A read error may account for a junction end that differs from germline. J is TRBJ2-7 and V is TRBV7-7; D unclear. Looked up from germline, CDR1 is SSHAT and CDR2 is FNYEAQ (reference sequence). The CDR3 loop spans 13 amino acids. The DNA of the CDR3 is TGTGCTAGCAGCTTATATTCAGGCTACGAGCAGTACTTC. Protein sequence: CASSLYSGYEQYF. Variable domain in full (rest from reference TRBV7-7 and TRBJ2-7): GAGVSQSPRYKVTKRGQDVTLRCDPISSHATLYWYQQALGQGPEFLTYFNYEAQPDKSGLPSDRFSAERPEGSISTLTIQRTEQRDSAMYRCASSLYSGYEQYFGPGTRLTVT.

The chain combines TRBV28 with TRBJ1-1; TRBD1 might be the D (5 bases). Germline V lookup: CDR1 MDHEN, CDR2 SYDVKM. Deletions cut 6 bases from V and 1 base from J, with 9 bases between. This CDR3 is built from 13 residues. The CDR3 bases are TGTGCCAGCAGGCCTCAGGGGAACACTGAAGCTTTCTTT. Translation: CASRPQGNTEAFF.

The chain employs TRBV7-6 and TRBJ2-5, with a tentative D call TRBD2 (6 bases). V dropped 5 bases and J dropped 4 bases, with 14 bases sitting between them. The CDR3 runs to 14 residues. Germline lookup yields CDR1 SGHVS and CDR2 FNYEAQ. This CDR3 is CASSHRLGGETQYF. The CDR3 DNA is TGTGCCAGCAGCCATCGACTAGGAGGAGAGACCCAGTACTTC.

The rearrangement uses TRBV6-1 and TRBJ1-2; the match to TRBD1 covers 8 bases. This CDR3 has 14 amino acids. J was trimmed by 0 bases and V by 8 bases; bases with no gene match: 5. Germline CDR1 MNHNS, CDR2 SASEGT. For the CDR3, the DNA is TGTGCCAGCTCCCCGGGACAGGCTAACTATGGCTACACCTTC. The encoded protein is CASSPGQANYGYTF.

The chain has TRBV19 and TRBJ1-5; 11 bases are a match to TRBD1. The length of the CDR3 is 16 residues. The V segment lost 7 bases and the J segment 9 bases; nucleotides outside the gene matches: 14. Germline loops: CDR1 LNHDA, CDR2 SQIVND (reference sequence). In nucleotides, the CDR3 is TGTGCCAGTACCGGGGACAGGGGGTTTGCCCTTTCGCCCCAGCATTTT. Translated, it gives CASTGDRGFALSPQHF.

The CDR3 sequence is CASSFDEGATEAFF. The CDR3 nucleotides are TGTGCCAGCAGCTTCGATGAGGGCGCTACTGAAGCTTTCTTT. This rearrangement joins TRBV7-9 to TRBJ1-1, with no clear D. Looked up from germline, CDR1 is SEHNR and CDR2 is FQNEAQ (reference sequence). The length of the CDR3 is 14 residues. V lost 3 bases to trimming and J lost 5 bases, with 13 bases between them.

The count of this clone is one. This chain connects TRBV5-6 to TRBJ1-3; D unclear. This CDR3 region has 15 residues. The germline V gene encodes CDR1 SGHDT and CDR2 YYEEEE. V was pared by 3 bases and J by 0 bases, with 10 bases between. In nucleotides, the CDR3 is TGTGCCAGCAGCTATTCGGGCCACTCTGGAAACACCATATATTTT. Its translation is CASSYSGHSGNTIYF.

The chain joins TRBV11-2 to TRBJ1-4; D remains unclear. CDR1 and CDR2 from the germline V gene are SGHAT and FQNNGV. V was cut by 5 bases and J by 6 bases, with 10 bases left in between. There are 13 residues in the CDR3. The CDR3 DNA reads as TGTGCCAGCAGCCCCGGTCCCGATGAAAAACTGTTTTTT. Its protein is CASSPGPDEKLFF.

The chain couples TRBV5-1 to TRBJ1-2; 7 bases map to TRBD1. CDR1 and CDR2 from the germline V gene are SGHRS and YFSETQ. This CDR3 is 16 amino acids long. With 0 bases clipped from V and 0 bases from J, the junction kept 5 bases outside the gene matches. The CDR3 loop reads CASSLGQGGSNYGYTF. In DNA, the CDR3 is TGCGCCAGCAGCTTGGGACAGGGAGGATCTAACTATGGCTACACCTTC.

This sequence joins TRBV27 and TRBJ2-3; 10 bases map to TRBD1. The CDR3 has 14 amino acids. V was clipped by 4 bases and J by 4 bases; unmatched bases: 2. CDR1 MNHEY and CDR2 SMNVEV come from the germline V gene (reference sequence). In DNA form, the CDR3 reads TGTGCCAGCAGTTCGGGACAGGGGTCAGATACGCAGTATTTT. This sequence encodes CASSSGQGSDTQYF.

DNA of the CDR3: TGTGCCAGCAGTCAGGGGGCGTCCTACGAGCAGTACTTC. It specifies CASSQGASYEQYF. The genes are TRBV6-6 and TRBJ2-7; 8 bases are a match to TRBD1. The junction had 1 base not matched to a gene; V was cut back by 5 bases and J by 1 base. The CDR3 contains 13 residues. CDR1 and CDR2 from the germline V gene are MNHNY and SVGAGI (reference sequence).

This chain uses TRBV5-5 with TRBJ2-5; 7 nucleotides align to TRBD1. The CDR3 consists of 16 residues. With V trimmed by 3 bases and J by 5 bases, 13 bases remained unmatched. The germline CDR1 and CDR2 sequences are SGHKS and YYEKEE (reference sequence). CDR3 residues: CASSWGSRGLVETQYF. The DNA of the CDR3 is TGTGCCAGCAGCTGGGGCTCGAGGGGGCTTGTTGAGACCCAGTACTTC. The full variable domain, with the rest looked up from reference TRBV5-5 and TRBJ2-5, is DAGVTQSPTHLIKTRGQQVTLRCSPISGHKSVSWYQQVLGQGPQFIFQYYEKEERGRGNFPDRFSARQFPNYSSELNVNALLLGDSALYLCASSWGSRGLVETQYFGPGTRLLVL.